This T cell receptor (beta chain) was identified in a study of blood T cell repertoires in COVID-19. The wider study: Both acute and convalescent COVID-19 samples were obtained from the United States, Italy and Spain. PBMCs, B-cell-depleted T cells, or T cells provided the cDNA or gDNA that made up the material.

The V and J ends lost 3 bases and 7 bases respectively, with 9 bases between them. The CDR3 is 13 residues long. The V gene's germline CDR1 is SGHTA and CDR2 FQGNSA. Original processing methods: From reference gene primer amplification, estimates of nucleated cell counts were derived. Profiled with immunoSEQ multiplex PCR; TCRdb holds only in-frame clones, not every one. The D gene and trimming were derived from the DNA, and the V and J assignments and clone size from that table. The top ten hold 7.8% of the sample, which has around 290,000 clones, around 87% seen once. The TCR sequence derives from a woman between 50 and 59 years old who had recovered from COVID-19. This chain uses TRBV7-2 with TRBJ2-2; D perhaps matches TRBD1 (7 bases). Sample: peripheral blood. The CDR3 region is CASSFQGGGELFF. CDR3 sequence (DNA): TGTGCCAGCAGCTTCCAGGGGGGCGGGGAGCTGTTTTTT.